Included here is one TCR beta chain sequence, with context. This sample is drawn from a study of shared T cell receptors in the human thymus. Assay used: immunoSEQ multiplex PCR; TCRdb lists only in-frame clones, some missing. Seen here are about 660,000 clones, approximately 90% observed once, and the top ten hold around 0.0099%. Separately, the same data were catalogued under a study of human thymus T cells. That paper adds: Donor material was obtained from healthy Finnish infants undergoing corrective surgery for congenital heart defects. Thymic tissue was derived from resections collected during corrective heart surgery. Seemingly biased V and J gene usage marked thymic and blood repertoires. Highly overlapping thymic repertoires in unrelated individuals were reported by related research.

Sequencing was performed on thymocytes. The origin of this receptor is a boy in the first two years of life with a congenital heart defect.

The CDR3 DNA reads as TGTGCCACTCAGGGGGCACTTACTAACTATGGCTACACCTTC. Protein sequence: CATQGALTNYGYTF. The chain joins TRBV19 to TRBJ1-2; TRBD1 aligns across 8 bases. The length of the CDR3 is 14 residues. The germline V gene has CDR1 LNHDA and CDR2 SQIVND (reference sequence). V trimming: 10 bases; J trimming: 0 bases; junction bases outside the gene matches: 7.